One sample yielded the 24 T cell receptor beta chains listed below, sequenced in a study of T cells after posttransplantation cyclophosphamide. Control samples came 1 year after myeloablative marrow transplants with methotrexate plus calcineurin inhibitor. Using immunoSEQ multiplex PCR, the repertoire was profiled, and TCRdb retains in-frame clones only, with some absent. The repertoire holds 20,000 to 25,000 clones, with 80% to 90% as singletons. This material consisted of PBMCs, taken 359 days after allogeneic stem cell transplant with calcineurin inhibitor and methotrexate. The receptors originated from a female patient aged 30 to 45 who received an allogeneic stem cell transplant from an unrelated donor, was CMV-positive, and had acute and chronic GVHD. T cells may partly derive from the graft donor.

The chain employs TRBV5-1 and TRBJ2-5; TRBD2 is a possible D gene (5 bases). Trimming removed 0 bases from V and 3 bases from J, with 9 bases in between. This CDR3 is built from 14 residues. Germline values: CDR1 SGHRS, CDR2 YFSETQ. The CDR3 spells CASSLGEREETQYF. Written as DNA, the CDR3 is TGCGCCAGCAGCTTGGGGGAGAGGGAAGAGACCCAGTACTTC.

This chain links TRBV28 with TRBJ2-5; D is unresolved. The CDR3 loop spans 13 amino acids. Trimming cost V 4 bases and J 2 bases, with 8 bases left between them. Germline CDR1 is MDHEN and CDR2 is SYDVKM. Here the CDR3 reads CASSSEVQETQYF. In nucleotides, the CDR3 is TGTGCCAGCAGTTCAGAGGTACAAGAGACCCAGTACTTC.

This clone is a singleton in its sample. This chain joins TRBV27 and TRBJ2-7; D remains ambiguous. Deletions cut 5 bases from V and 3 bases from J, with 17 bases between. The CDR3 has 15 amino acids. The germline V gene has CDR1 MNHEY and CDR2 SMNVEV (reference sequence). CDR3 loop: CASSPKTRGVYEQYV. CDR3 in DNA: TGTGCCAGCAGTCCGAAAACCAGAGGAGTCTACGAGCAGTACGTC.

This clone has a handful of counts. The genes are TRBV10-3 and TRBJ1-5, with unresolved D. The germline gives CDR1 ENHRY, CDR2 SYGVKD. The CDR3 is 14 residues long. Trimming removed 0 bases at V and 6 bases at J, with 9 bases between. The DNA for the CDR3 is TGTGCCATCAGTGAGTCGAGTCGGGTTCAGCCCCAGCATTTT. Its protein is CAISESSRVQPQHF.

This chain links TRBV5-5 with TRBJ2-1; TRBD2 aligns across 11 bases. V lost 0 bases to trimming and J lost 4 bases; unmatched junction nucleotides: 6. This CDR3 has 17 amino acids. From germline, CDR1 is SGHKS and CDR2 YYEKEE (reference sequence). The CDR3 loop is CASSLGTSGRVYNEQFF. CDR3 bases: TGTGCCAGCAGCTTGGGCACTAGCGGGAGAGTTTACAATGAGCAGTTCTTC. Full variable domain (remainder filled in from reference TRBV5-5 and TRBJ2-1): DAGVTQSPTHLIKTRGQQVTLRCSPISGHKSVSWYQQVLGQGPQFIFQYYEKEERGRGNFPDRFSARQFPNYSSELNVNALLLGDSALYLCASSLGTSGRVYNEQFFGPGTRLTVL.

The gene calls are TRBV7-9 and TRBJ2-6, with TRBD1 identical over 8 bases. Germline V CDR1 and CDR2: SEHNR, FQNEAQ (reference sequence). This CDR3 contains 15 residues. The ends lost 10 bases at V and 0 bases at J; junction bases unmatched: 5. Here the CDR3 reads CATDRGPSGANVLTF. The CDR3 DNA reads TGTGCCACCGACAGGGGTCCCTCTGGGGCCAACGTCCTGACTTTC.

This rearrangement joins TRBV29-1 to TRBJ2-2; 10 bases agree with TRBD1. The length of the CDR3 is 14 residues. J was trimmed by 6 bases and V by 6 bases; bases with no gene match: 7. Per germline, CDR1 SQVTM and CDR2 ANQGSEA. The CDR3 protein is CSVTGTGVAGELFF. CDR3 nucleotides: TGCAGCGTCACCGGGACAGGGGTTGCCGGGGAGCTGTTTTTT.

The CDR3: CASSSTGMETQYF. The CDR3 nucleotides read TGCGCCAGCAGCTCGACAGGGATGGAGACCCAGTACTTC. The chain couples TRBV5-1 to TRBJ2-5; 7 bases are shared with TRBD1. The germline gives CDR1 SGHRS, CDR2 YFSETQ. With 3 bases clipped from V and 5 bases from J, the junction kept 4 bases outside the gene matches. CDR3 size: 13 residues.

The chain has TRBV10-1 and TRBJ2-1, with TRBD2 matching over 14 bases. After removal of 4 bases from V and 5 bases from J, the junction contained 7 bases not matched to a gene. CDR3 length: 17 amino acids. Germline CDR1 is WNHNN and CDR2 is SYGVQD (reference sequence). The CDR3 nucleotides are TGCGCCAGCAGTGCATCAGTGGGACTAGCGGGAGACAATGAGCAGTTCTTC. Translating it yields CASSASVGLAGDNEQFF.

The chain combines TRBV7-2 with TRBJ1-2, with 7 bases lining up with TRBD1. Germline CDR1 is SGHTA and CDR2 is FQGNSA. The CDR3 totals 16 residues. Losses at the gene ends were 4 bases for V and 4 bases for J; bases not matched to a gene: 12. The DNA of the CDR3 is TGTGCCAGCAGCTCTCCCCGGAGGGACAGCCGCTATGGCTACACCTTC. It yields the protein CASSSPRRDSRYGYTF.

In nucleotides, the CDR3 is TGTGCCTGGAGCATGGGACACTCCAAGGAAGCTTTCTTT. Amino acids: CAWSMGHSKEAFF. The chain recombines TRBV30 with TRBJ1-1; perhaps TRBD1 as D (6 bases). The V end lost 3 bases, the J end lost 8 bases, and 16 bases lay between the germline ends. The CDR3 has 13 amino acids. The germline CDR1 and CDR2 sequences are GTSNPN and SVGIG (reference sequence). Based on the CDR3 plus reference TRBV30 and TRBJ1-1, the full variable domain is SQTIHQWPATLVQPVGSPLSLECTVEGTSNPNLYWYRQAAGRGLQLLFYSVGIGQISSEVPQNLSASRPQDRQFILSSKKLLLSDSGFYLCAWSMGHSKEAFFGQGTRLTVV.

This clone is classed as medium-sized. CDR3 region: CAISKTGGNTEAFF. The CDR3 bases are TGTGCCATCAGTAAGACAGGGGGAAACACTGAAGCTTTCTTT. The chain combines TRBV10-3 with TRBJ1-1; 9 nucleotides agree with TRBD1. Germline CDR1 and CDR2: ENHRY and SYGVKD. Trimming at V came to 5 bases and at J to 2 bases, leaving 3 bases not matched to a gene. This CDR3 region has 14 residues.

J is TRBJ1-3 and V is TRBV30; 9 bases align to TRBD1. With V trimmed by 4 bases and J by 2 bases, 6 bases remained unmatched. Per the germline V gene, CDR1 is GTSNPN and CDR2 is SVGIG (reference sequence). The CDR3 totals 15 residues. The DNA of the CDR3 is TGTGCCTGGACTTATGGGACAGGGACTGGAAACACCATATATTTT. Translation gives CAWTYGTGTGNTIYF.

This chain uses TRBV5-6 with TRBJ2-1; the D is unclear. The CDR3 has 15 residues. The V gene lost 4 bases and the J gene lost 0 bases, with 11 bases spanning the gap. Germline assignment: CDR1 SGHDT and CDR2 YYEEEE. The CDR3 DNA is TGTGCCAGCAGCCGAGTAGGCGGCTCCTACAATGAGCAGTTCTTC. This sequence encodes CASSRVGGSYNEQFF.

V and J are TRBV7-9 and TRBJ2-5; D is possibly TRBD2 (5 bases). V lost 3 bases, J lost 2 bases, and 13 bases lay in between. The length of the CDR3 is 15 residues. Germline V gives CDR1 SEHNR, CDR2 FQNEAQ (reference sequence). In DNA, the CDR3 is TGTGCCAGCAGCTTGTCCCCGGGAAGACAAGAGACCCAGTACTTC. Protein: CASSLSPGRQETQYF.

The chain couples TRBV11-2 to TRBJ1-5; no clear D. The CDR3 has 14 amino acids. V was shortened by 2 bases and J by 6 bases, with 11 bases between the two germline ends. The germline V gene has CDR1 SGHAT and CDR2 FQNNGV. The CDR3, as DNA: TGTGCCAGCAGCTTATACTTGGGAGTTCAGCCCCAGCATTTT. Its protein is CASSLYLGVQPQHF.

V gene TRBV27 combines with J gene TRBJ1-6; D is undetermined. The CDR3 is made up of 15 amino acids. V lost 8 bases, J lost 11 bases, and 22 bases lay in between. Germline V CDR1 and CDR2: MNHEY, SMNVEV (reference sequence). The CDR3 loop reads CASYPAGRQRAPLHF. The CDR3 region has the DNA TGTGCCAGCTACCCAGCGGGCAGGCAGCGTGCACCCCTCCACTTT.

This rearrangement joins TRBV21-1 to TRBJ1-2; TRBD1 is taken as the D call from the table, unchecked against the DNA. TRBV21-1 is recorded as a pseudogene. The CDR3 is 16 amino acids. CDR3 sequence: CASSKAPGADIYGYTF. The CDR3 DNA sequence: TGTGCCAGCAGCAAAGCGCCAGGGGCGGACATATATGGCTACACCTTC.

The rearrangement joins TRBV30 to TRBJ2-1; D is unclear. This CDR3 has 14 residues. V was shortened by 0 bases and J by 7 bases, with 13 bases between the two germline ends. CDR1 is GTSNPN and CDR2 is SVGIG in the germline V gene (reference sequence). CDR3 loop: CAWSVSELTNEQFF. The CDR3 region has the DNA TGTGCCTGGAGTGTAAGCGAGCTAACTAATGAGCAGTTCTTC.

This clone was counted a single time. V gene TRBV25-1 combines with J gene TRBJ2-3; 9 bases align to TRBD1. There are 16 residues in the CDR3. V shed 1 base, J shed 1 base, and the junction held 3 bases outside the gene matches. Germline lookup yields CDR1 MGHDK and CDR2 SYGVNS. The chain's CDR3 is CASSEWRQGGTDTQYF. The CDR3 DNA is TGTGCCAGCAGTGAATGGCGACAGGGGGGCACAGATACGCAGTATTTT.

This rearrangement joins TRBV7-2 to TRBJ2-7; D may be TRBD2 (6 bases). The germline V gene encodes CDR1 SGHTA and CDR2 FQGNSA. This CDR3 is 14 amino acids long. V dropped 4 bases and J dropped 7 bases, with 17 bases sitting between them. The CDR3 region has the DNA TGTGCCAGCAGCTCCAGCGGGCTCCCTCGTGAGCAGTACGTC. Protein product: CASSSSGLPREQYV.

This chain uses TRBV11-2 with TRBJ1-6, with 12 bases identical to TRBD1. J gave up 8 bases and V 5 bases, and 4 bases lay outside the gene matches. The CDR3 is 15 residues long. Germline lookup yields CDR1 SGHAT and CDR2 FQNNGV. The CDR3 is CASSPGTGGYSPLHF. For the CDR3, the DNA is TGTGCCAGCAGCCCGGGGACAGGGGGCTATTCACCCCTCCACTTT.

The V gene is TRBV5-1, the J gene TRBJ1-1; D is possibly TRBD1 (5 bases). The ends were cut back, 4 bases at V and 7 bases at J, with 20 bases in the middle. Germline CDR1 and CDR2: SGHRS and YFSETQ. This CDR3 comprises 15 residues. This CDR3 is CASSQGTSGAGEAFF. The CDR3 nucleotides are TGCGCCAGCAGCCAGGGTACCTCAGGAGCTGGTGAAGCTTTCTTT. The whole variable domain, filled in from reference TRBV5-1 and TRBJ1-1, reads KAGVTQTPRYLIKTRGQQVTLSCSPISGHRSVSWYQQTPGQGLQFLFEYFSETQRNKGNFPGRFSGRQFSNSRSEMNVSTLELGDSALYLCASSQGTSGAGEAFFGQGTRLTVV.

This clone was observed a few times. The chain couples TRBV5-8 to TRBJ2-7; the D gene is possibly TRBD1 (6 bases). V lost 2 bases and J 3 bases, leaving 9 bases between the germline ends. The length of the CDR3 is 13 residues. Germline values: CDR1 SGHTS, CDR2 YDEGEE. The DNA for the CDR3 is TGTGCCAGCAGCTTACGACAGGTCTACGAGCAGTACTTC. It yields the protein CASSLRQVYEQYF.